Listed below are T cell receptor beta chains from one sample, sequenced in a study of siplizumab effects on memory and regulatory T cells. Some clones are missing from TCRdb's copy, which holds only in-frame ones; the method was immunoSEQ multiplex PCR. The table lists about 82,000 clones, roughly 90% of them singletons. The sequenced material came from Tregs sorted from blood. All receptors derive from a human donor in good health. The CDR3 runs from the conserved cysteine through the conserved F or W. The D gene is left open where the match is weak. A row's size may be missing; if present it is once, few, many or a size class.

>NA|TRBV5-7|TRBJ2-2|NA
CASSRLGAGELFF
>TRBD1|TRBV29-1|TRBJ2-2|NA
CSVGDRDYTGELFF
>NA|TRBV6-5|TRBJ1-4|NA
CASRLGGPNEKLFF
>NA|TRBV29-1|TRBJ2-7|NA
CSVAQQGGGQYF
>TRBD1|TRBV14|TRBJ1-2|NA
CASSPRGQGGGYTF
>NA|TRBV11-2|TRBJ2-7|NA
CASSSQGGYYEQYF
>TRBD1|TRBV7-9|TRBJ1-5|NA
CASSSGQGSQPQHF
>NA|TRBV6-5|TRBJ1-3|NA
CASRPLGLGNTIYF
>TRBD1|TRBV5-6|TRBJ2-7|NA
CASSLVGTESYEQYF
>TRBD1|TRBV9|TRBJ1-2|NA
CASSVGMPGQGPAGGGYTF
>NA|TRBV5-4|TRBJ2-5|NA
CASSSVGGLQETQYF
>NA|TRBV30|TRBJ1-2|NA
CAWSEQSYGYTF
>NA|TRBV18|TRBJ1-2|NA
CASSLNTGLKNYGYTF
>NA|TRBV19|TRBJ1-1|NA
CASRTQQVMNTEAFF
>NA|TRBV11-2|TRBJ1-3|once
CASSPGISGNTIYF
>NA|TRBV29-1|TRBJ2-7|NA
CSVERQGGPQYF
>NA|TRBV7-3|TRBJ2-3|NA
CASSSLDDGTDTQYF
>TRBD1|TRBV28|TRBJ1-2|NA
CASTESGTGPGYTF
>NA|TRBV29-1|TRBJ2-5|NA
CSVAGGGAETQYF
>TRBD1|TRBV5-6|TRBJ2-5|NA
CASSRDSGETQYF
>TRBD1|TRBV15|TRBJ2-7|NA
CATSGQGAYEQYF
>TRBD2|TRBV11-3|TRBJ2-6|NA
CARRNGRVSGANVLTF
>TRBD1|TRBV11-2|TRBJ2-6|NA
CASSSRRDRENGANVLTF
>TRBD1|TRBV7-9|TRBJ1-1|NA
CASSWTGTNTEAFF
>TRBD1|TRBV4-1|TRBJ2-7|NA
CASSQDSGQGYEQYF
>NA|TRBV7-9|TRBJ1-5|once
CASSLGQGSNQPQHF
>TRBD2|TRBV5-6|TRBJ2-3|NA
CASSLGRGADTQYF
>NA|TRBV2|TRBJ1-1|NA
CASTSTGVPGENTEAFF